This is a list of T cell receptor beta chains from one sample in a study of identical twins. One entry per CDR3 protein, called by TCRdb with MiXCR from the 5' RACE reads. The table lists around 690,000 distinct CDR3 sequences, 21% of them singletons, with 4% to 5.5% in the top ten. These records were also assigned to another study, of T cells expressing NK-cell markers.

The sequenced sample consisted of PBMCs. The receptor set was obtained from a woman between 18 and 29 years old in good health. CDR3s include the opening cysteine and the closing phenylalanine or tryptophan. The D gene is left open where the match is weak. Clone size is given for some rows only: seen once, a few or many times, or a class if the clone is expanded.

.,.,TRBJ2-7,TRBV4-1,TGCGCCAGCAGCCAAATAACAGCCTCCGAGCAGTACTTC,CASSQITASEQYF
.,many,TRBJ2-7,TRBV12-3/TRBV12-4,TGTGCCAGCTCAAAGGGGCAGGGAGGCTACGAGCAGTACTTC,CASSKGQGGYEQYF
TRBD1,.,TRBJ2-5,TRBV5-1,TGCGCCAGCAGCACCGGGACAGCTCAAGAGACCCAGTACTTC,CASSTGTAQETQYF
.,many,TRBJ2-2,TRBV7-2,TGTGCCAGCAGCTTGGGTGGGCTAGCAAACACCGGGGAGCTGTTTTTT,CASSLGGLANTGELFF
TRBD2,few,TRBJ2-1,TRBV29-1,TGCAGCGTAGATGACGGGGGGGATGAGCAGTTCTTC,CSVDDGGDEQFF
.,.,TRBJ1-1,TRBV3-1,TGTGCCAGCAGCCAGGAAGTAACTTTCTTT,CASSQEVTFF
.,few,TRBJ2-7,TRBV29-1,TGCAGCGTCACGGACCGGTCCTACGAGCAGTACTTC,CSVTDRSYEQYF
.,few,TRBJ1-5,TRBV6-5,TGTGCCAGCAGTTACTCGAGCATTAGCAATCAGCCCCAGCATTTT,CASSYSSISNQPQHF
TRBD2,many,TRBJ2-1,TRBV7-7,TGTGCTAGCAGCGGACTAGCCAATGAGCAGTTCTTC,CASSGLANEQFF
TRBD1,few,TRBJ2-1,TRBV5-1,TGCGCCAGCGGCAGCGACAGGGGGCGAGTAGATGAGCAGTTCTTC,CASGSDRGRVDEQFF
.,.,TRBJ1-6,TRBV9,TGTGCCAGCAGCGTCAGAAGCTCCTATAATTCACCCCTCCACTTT,CASSVRSSYNSPLHF
TRBD2,.,TRBJ2-1,TRBV20-1,TGCAGTGCTCGCCCGGGACTAGGGGCTGAGCAGTTCTTC,CSARPGLGAEQFF
TRBD2,.,TRBJ2-5,TRBV7-6,TGTGCCAGCAGACCAAAGGGACTAGCGGGGGGAGAGACCCAGTACTTC,CASRPKGLAGGETQYF
.,.,TRBJ2-7,TRBV20-1,TGCAGTGCTGGTCAGGGGGGGAGCTCCTACGAGCAGTACTTC,CSAGQGGSSYEQYF
.,.,TRBJ2-1,TRBV10-3,TGTGCCATCAGTAAAACCTCGGGCAATGAGCAGTTCTTC,CAISKTSGNEQFF
TRBD2,.,TRBJ2-2,TRBV19,TGTGCCAGTAGTCGGACTAGCGGGACCGGAAACACCGGGGAGCTGTTTTTT,CASSRTSGTGNTGELFF
.,.,TRBJ2-7,TRBV20-1,TGCAGTGCTAGACCGATGGGACATTTGGAGTACTTC,CSARPMGHLEYF
TRBD2,.,TRBJ2-1,TRBV12-3/TRBV12-4,TGTGCCAGCATGAAACTAGCGGGGGGCCGCAATGAGCAGTTCTTC,CASMKLAGGRNEQFF
TRBD2,.,TRBJ2-3,TRBV7-6,TGTGCCAGCTGCGCCATCCCCGTGGAGCCGGGACTAGCGGGGCTCACAGATACGCAGTATTTT,CASCAIPVEPGLAGLTDTQYF
TRBD2,.,TRBJ2-1,TRBV7-2,TGTGCCAGCAGCTTCAGGACTAGCGGGAGAAGGTATGAGCAGTTCTTC,CASSFRTSGRRYEQFF
.,few,TRBJ2-1,TRBV7-2,TGTGCCAGCAGCCAATACAGGGTGGGTGAGCAGTTCTTC,CASSQYRVGEQFF
.,few,TRBJ2-1,TRBV2,TGTGCCAGCAAAGGAACGGGACTCCTAAATGAGCAGTTCTTC,CASKGTGLLNEQFF